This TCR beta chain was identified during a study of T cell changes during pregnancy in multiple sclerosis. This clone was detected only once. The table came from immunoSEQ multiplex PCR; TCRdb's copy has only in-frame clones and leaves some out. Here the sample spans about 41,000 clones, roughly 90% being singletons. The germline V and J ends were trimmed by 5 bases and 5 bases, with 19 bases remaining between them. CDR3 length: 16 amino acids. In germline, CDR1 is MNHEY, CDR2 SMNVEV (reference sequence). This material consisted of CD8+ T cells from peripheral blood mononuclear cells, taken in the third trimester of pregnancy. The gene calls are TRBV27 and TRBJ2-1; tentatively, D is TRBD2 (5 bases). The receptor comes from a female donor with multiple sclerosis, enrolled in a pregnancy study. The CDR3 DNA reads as TGTGCCAGCAGTCCGGACCTAGCCAGAAGTAACAATGAGCAGTTCTTC. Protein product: CASSPDLARSNNEQFF.